This T cell receptor (beta chain) was recovered during a study of blood T cells in healthy people across ages. This clonotype has more than one count but fewer than ten. Next came a second PCR, run for about 6 to 11 cycles, which used a sample-barcoded 5' primer along with a J-beta primer mix. CDR3-containing paired-end reads numbering at least 2.5 million came from each sample. TCRdb processed the 5' RACE reads anew with MiXCR; each CDR3 protein has one entry. The sample consists of around 750,000 distinct CDR3 sequences, 53% of them appearing once. Germline V CDR1 and CDR2: DFQATT, SNEGSKA (reference sequence). The CDR3 covers 15 residues.

This receptor was obtained from a man older than 75 in good health. The sample taken for sequencing was blood. V and J are TRBV20-1 and TRBJ2-5; TRBD2 matches 14 bases. The last part of the DNA fits TRBJ2-7 better; the J call may be wrong. In nucleotides, the CDR3 is TGCAGTGCTAGCTCCGGGACTAGCGGGGGCTACGAGCAGTACTTC. Protein sequence: CSASSGTSGGYEQYF.